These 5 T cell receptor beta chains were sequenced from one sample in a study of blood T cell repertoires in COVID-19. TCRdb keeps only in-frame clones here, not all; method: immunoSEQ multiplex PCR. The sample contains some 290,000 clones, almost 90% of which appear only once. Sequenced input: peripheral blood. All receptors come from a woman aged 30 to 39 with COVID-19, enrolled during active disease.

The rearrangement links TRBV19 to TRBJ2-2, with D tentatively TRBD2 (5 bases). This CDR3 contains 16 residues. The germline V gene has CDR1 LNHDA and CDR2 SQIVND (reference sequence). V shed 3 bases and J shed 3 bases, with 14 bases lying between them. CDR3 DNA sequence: TGTGCCAGTAGTATTGGAGGCCCCGGGGACACCGGGGAGCTGTTTTTT. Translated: CASSIGGPGDTGELFF.

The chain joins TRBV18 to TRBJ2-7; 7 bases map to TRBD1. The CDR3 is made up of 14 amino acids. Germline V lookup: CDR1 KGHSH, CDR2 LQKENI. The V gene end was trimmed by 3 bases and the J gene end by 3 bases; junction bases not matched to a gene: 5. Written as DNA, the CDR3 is TGTGCCAGCTCACCGAGGGGGACAGTCTACGAGCAGTACTTC. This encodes CASSPRGTVYEQYF.

The CDR3 region is CASSESFTEAFF. CDR3 sequence (DNA): TGTGCCAGCAGTGAGTCTTTCACTGAAGCTTTCTTT. The chain employs TRBV6-1 and TRBJ1-1; no clear D. The CDR3 spans 12 residues. V was cut by 3 bases and J by 4 bases, with 6 bases left in between. The germline V gene has CDR1 MNHNS and CDR2 SASEGT.

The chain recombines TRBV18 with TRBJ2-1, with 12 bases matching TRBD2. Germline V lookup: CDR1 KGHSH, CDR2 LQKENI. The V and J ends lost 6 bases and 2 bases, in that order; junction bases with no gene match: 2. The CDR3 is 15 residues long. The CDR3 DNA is TGTGCCAGCTCGCGGACTAGCGGGGCCTACAATGAGCAGTTCTTC. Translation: CASSRTSGAYNEQFF.

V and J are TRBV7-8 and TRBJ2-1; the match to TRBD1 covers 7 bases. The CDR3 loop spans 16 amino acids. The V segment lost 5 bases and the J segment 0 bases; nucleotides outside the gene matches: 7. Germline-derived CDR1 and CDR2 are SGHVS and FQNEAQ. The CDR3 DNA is TGTGCCAGCAGCCCCCCGGGACAGAGCTCCTACAATGAGCAGTTCTTC. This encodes CASSPPGQSSYNEQFF.